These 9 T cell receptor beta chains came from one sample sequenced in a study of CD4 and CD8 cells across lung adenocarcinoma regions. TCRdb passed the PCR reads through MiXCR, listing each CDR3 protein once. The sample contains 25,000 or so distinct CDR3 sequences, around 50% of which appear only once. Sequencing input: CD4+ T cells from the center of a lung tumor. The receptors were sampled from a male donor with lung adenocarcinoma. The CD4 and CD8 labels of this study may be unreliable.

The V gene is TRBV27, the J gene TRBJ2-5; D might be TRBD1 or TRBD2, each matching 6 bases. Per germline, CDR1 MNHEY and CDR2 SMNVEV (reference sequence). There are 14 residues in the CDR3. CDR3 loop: CAGNGGGDPDTQYF. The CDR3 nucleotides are TGTGCGGGTAACGGGGGCGGTGACCCAGATACCCAGTACTTC.

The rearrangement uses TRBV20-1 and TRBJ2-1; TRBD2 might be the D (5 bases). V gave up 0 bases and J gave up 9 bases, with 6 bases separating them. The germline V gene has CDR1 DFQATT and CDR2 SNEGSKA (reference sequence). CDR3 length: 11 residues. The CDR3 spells CSARESGEQFF. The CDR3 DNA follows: TGCAGTGCTAGAGAAAGCGGTGAGCAGTTCTTC.

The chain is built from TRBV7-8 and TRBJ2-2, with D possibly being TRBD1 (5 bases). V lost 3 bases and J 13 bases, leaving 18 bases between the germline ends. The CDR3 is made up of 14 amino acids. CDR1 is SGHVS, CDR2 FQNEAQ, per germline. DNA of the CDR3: TGTGCCAGCAGCTTTGGTAAGGGGCGCAATAGGCTGTTTTTT. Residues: CASSFGKGRNRLFF.

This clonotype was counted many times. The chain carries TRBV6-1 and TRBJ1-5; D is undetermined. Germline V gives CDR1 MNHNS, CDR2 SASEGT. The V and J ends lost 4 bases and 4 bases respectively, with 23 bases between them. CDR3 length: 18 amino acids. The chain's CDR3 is CASSAVGQARLENQPQHF. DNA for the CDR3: TGTGCCAGCAGTGCCGTCGGGCAGGCGCGTTTGGAAAATCAGCCCCAGCATTTT.

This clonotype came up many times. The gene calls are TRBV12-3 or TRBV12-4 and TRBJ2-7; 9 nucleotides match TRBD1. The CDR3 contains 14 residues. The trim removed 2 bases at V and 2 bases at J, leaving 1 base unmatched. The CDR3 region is CASSLRQGAYEQYF. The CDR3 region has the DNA TGTGCCAGCAGTTTACGACAGGGGGCCTACGAGCAGTACTTC.

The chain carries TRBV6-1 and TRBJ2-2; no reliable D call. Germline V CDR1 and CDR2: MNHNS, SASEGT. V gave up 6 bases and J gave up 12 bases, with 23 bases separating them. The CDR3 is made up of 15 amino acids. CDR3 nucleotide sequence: TGTGCCAGCAGCCCCCAGGCCGTGATCACCGGTAAGCTGTTTTTT. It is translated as CASSPQAVITGKLFF.

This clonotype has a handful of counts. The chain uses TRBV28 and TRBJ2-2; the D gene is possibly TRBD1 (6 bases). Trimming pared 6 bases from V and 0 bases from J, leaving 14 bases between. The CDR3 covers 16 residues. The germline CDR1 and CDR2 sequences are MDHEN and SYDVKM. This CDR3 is CASRGQRITNTGELFF. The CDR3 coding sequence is TGTGCCAGCAGAGGACAGCGGATAACGAACACCGGGGAGCTGTTTTTT.

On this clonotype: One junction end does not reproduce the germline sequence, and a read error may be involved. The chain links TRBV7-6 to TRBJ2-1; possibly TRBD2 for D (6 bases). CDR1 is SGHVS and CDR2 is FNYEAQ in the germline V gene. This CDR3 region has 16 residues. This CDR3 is CASSFAGLWAQDTQYF. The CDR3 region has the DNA TGTGCCAGCAGCTTCGCGGGGCTGTGGGCCCAAGACACGCAGTACTTT.

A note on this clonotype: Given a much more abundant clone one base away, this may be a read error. In DNA, the CDR3 is TGCGCCAGCAGCCAAGATCTTCGGGGGGCGAGATACAATGAGCAGTACTTC. Translating gives CASSQDLRGARYNEQYF. V usage is TRBV4-1 and J usage is TRBJ2-5; TRBD2 might be the D (7 bases). Deletions cut 0 bases from V and 11 bases from J, with 25 bases between. The germline V gene encodes CDR1 MGHRA and CDR2 YSYEKL. This CDR3 is built from 17 residues.